A selection of T cell receptor beta chains follows, all from one sample in a study of early T cells in non-severe SARS-CoV-2 infection. TCRdb passed the 5' RACE reads through MiXCR, listing each CDR3 protein once. Seen here are about 69,000 distinct CDR3 sequences, roughly 13% observed once, and the top ten hold roughly 13%. The sample was whole blood. The receptors originated from an adult who was a healthcare worker with PCR-confirmed SARS-CoV-2 infection or an uninfected control (not recorded which). Each CDR3 is given with its conserved first and last residue. Clone size is shown for a subset of rows, as once, few, many or a class of expanded clone.

TRBV6-2/TRBV6-3 | few | CASSYSRVRTKNIQYF
TRBV2 | few | CASADQAPPSPLHF
TRBV27 | many | CASRTMNTEAFF
TRBV20-1 | few | CSARDLTGDSNQPQHF
TRBV11-2 | . | CASSLAGGSEAFF
TRBV27 | few | CASSYQITTGELFF
TRBV9 | . | CASSVSGQGVNEQFF
TRBV6-1 | few | CASSTYRAPEPYEQYF
TRBV12-3/TRBV12-4 | many | CASSLVESSYEQYF
TRBV6-1 | . | CASSESAGYTEAFF
TRBV27 | . | CASSSWNQPQHF
TRBV3-1 | many | CASSQDLGSHNEQFF
TRBV11-2 | few | CASSFGWGETQYF
TRBV20-1 | . | CSAYSGRGGETQYF
TRBV20-1 | . | CSARDRLRLAGEDEQYF
TRBV25-1 | many | CASSAPTGSEQYF
TRBV30 | . | CAWVPWDRDNSPLHF
TRBV12-3/TRBV12-4 | many | CASSRRGPEYNEQFF
TRBV10-2 | . | CASSETGVIWNSPLHF
TRBV5-1 | . | CASSSFGGQPSGANVLTF
TRBV7-8 | few | CASSFSAGSLDTQYF
TRBV5-1 | . | CASSSGLERNEQFF
TRBV29-1 | . | CSVVGREQYF
TRBV3-1 | many | CASSQGLDYGYTF
TRBV7-9 | . | CASSLQSSATNEKLFF
TRBV5-5 | . | CASSGGADSPLHF
TRBV18 | few | CASSPATGSRGNTIYF
TRBV5-6 | . | CASSSGTGRAGELFF
TRBV7-3 | . | CASSSNPGLETDTQYF
TRBV7-8 | . | CASSLRDTTEAFF
TRBV2 | many | CASSEEYEQYF
TRBV28 | . | CASTAQRGQPQHF
TRBV11-2 | many | CASSPALFMETQYF
TRBV12-3/TRBV12-4 | . | CASSPGWGPNSPLHF
TRBV7-9 | . | CASSAGDGYTF
TRBV6-2/TRBV6-3 | many | CASSPGTEEETQYF
TRBV9 | . | CASSLYGGYTF
TRBV18 | many | CASSPPIGRGDSYNEQFF
TRBV29-1 | many | CSVEGTPSYNEQFF
TRBV20-1 | many | CSAQETGGRDTQYF
TRBV16 | few | CASSPSGEQFF
TRBV4-2 | few | CASSQGPADTQYF
TRBV2 | few | CASSPIQGRDSPLHF
TRBV30 | few | CAWSVRSGAAGHTF
TRBV10-3 | many | CAIKRDRDGTEAFF
TRBV11-3 | . | CASSSTGQGAAFF
TRBV3-1 | . | CASSQGPGEFGYAFF
TRBV20-1 | many | CSALDRSSYNSPLHF
TRBV6-6 | few | CASSYSGMINEQFF
TRBV12-3/TRBV12-4 | . | CASSFGTANTGELFF
TRBV19 | few | CASSTETGNEFSGANVLTF